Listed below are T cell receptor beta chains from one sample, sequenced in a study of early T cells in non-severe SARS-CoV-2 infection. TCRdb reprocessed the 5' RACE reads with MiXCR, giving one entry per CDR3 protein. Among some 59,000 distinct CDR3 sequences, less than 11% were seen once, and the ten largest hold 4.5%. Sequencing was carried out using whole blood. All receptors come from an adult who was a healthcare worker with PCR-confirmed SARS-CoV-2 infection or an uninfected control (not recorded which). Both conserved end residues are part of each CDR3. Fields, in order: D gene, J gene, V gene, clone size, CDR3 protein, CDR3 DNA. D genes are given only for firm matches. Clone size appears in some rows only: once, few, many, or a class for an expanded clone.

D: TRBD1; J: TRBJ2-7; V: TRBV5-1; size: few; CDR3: CASSRGQGAEQYF; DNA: TGCGCCAGCTCCCGAGGACAGGGGGCCGAGCAGTACTTC
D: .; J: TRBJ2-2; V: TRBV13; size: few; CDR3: CASSLSPQLFF; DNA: TGTGCCAGCAGCTTGAGCCCCCAGCTGTTTTTT
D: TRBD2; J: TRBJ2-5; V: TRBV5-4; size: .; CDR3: CASSIGLAAGETQYF; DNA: TGTGCCAGCAGCATAGGACTAGCGGCCGGCGAGACCCAGTACTTC
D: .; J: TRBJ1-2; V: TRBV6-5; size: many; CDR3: CASAGGLYGYTF; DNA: TGTGCCAGCGCCGGGGGACTCTATGGCTACACCTTC
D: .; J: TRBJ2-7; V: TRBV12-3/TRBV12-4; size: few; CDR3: CASSLVPNSYEQYF; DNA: TGTGCCAGCAGTTTAGTCCCAAATTCCTACGAGCAGTACTTC
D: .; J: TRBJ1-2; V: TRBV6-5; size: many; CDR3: CASSQYRDGYTF; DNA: TGTGCCAGCAGCCAATATAGGGATGGCTACACCTTC
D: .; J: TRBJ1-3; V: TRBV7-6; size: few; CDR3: CASSLSKLTDYGNTIYF; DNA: TGTGCCAGCAGCTTAAGTAAACTCACTGATTATGGAAACACCATATATTTT
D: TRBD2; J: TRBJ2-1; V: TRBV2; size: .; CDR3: CASSEPGLAFIFSYNEQFF; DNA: TGTGCCAGCAGCGAACCGGGACTAGCATTTATCTTCTCCTACAATGAGCAGTTCTTC
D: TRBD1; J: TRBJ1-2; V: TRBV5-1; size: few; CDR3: CASSTGQAPGYGYTF; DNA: TGCGCCAGCAGCACCGGACAGGCACCAGGTTATGGCTACACCTTC
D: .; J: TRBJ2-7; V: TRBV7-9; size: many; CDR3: CASSSSRHSYEQYF; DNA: TGTGCCAGCAGCTCATCTAGACACTCCTACGAGCAGTACTTC
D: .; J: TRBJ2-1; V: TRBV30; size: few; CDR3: CAWSAWDPNNEQFF; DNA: TGTGCCTGGAGTGCCTGGGACCCTAACAATGAGCAGTTCTTC
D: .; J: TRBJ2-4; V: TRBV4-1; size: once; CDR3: CASSQVISGFQYF; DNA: TGCGCCAGCAGCCAAGTCATTTCGGGGTTTCAGTACTTC
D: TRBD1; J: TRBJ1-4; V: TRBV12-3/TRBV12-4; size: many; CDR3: CASRPRTIGTGGEKLFF; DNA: TGTGCCAGCAGACCACGTACTATAGGGACAGGAGGCGAAAAACTGTTTTTT
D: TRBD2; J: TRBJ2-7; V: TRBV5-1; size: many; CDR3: CASSTTSGITYEQYF; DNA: TGCGCCAGCAGCACGACTAGCGGGATAACCTACGAGCAGTACTTC
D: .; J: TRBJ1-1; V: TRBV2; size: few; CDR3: CASSYAGEGTEAFF; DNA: TGTGCCAGCAGCTACGCAGGGGAGGGCACTGAAGCTTTCTTT
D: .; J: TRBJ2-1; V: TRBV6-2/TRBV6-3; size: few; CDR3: CASTSGGTGWNEQFF; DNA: TGTGCCAGCACGTCCGGGGGAACAGGGTGGAATGAGCAGTTCTTC
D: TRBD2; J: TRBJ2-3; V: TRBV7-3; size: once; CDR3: CASSAERGPSDTQYF; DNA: TGTGCCAGCAGCGCAGAGCGGGGCCCGTCAGATACGCAGTATTTT
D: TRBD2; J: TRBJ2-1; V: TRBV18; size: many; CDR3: CASSPGLAGNNEQFF; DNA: TGTGCCAGCTCACCCGGACTAGCGGGTAATAATGAGCAGTTCTTC
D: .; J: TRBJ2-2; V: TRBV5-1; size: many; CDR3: CASSWISGELFF; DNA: TGCGCCAGCAGCTGGATATCCGGGGAGCTGTTTTTT
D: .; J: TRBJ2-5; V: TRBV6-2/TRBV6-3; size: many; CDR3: CAISTPYQETQYF; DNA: TGTGCCATCTCGACACCGTACCAAGAGACCCAGTACTTC
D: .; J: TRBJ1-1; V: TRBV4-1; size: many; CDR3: CASSQTGQMNTEAFF; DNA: TGCGCCAGCAGCCAGACGGGACAAATGAACACTGAAGCTTTCTTT
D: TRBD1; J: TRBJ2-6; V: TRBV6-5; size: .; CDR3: CASSRTGPSSGANVLTF; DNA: TGTGCCAGCAGCAGGACAGGGCCGAGCTCTGGGGCCAACGTCCTGACTTTC
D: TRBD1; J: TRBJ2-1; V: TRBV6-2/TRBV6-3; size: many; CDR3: CASSYRGQGDEQFF; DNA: TGTGCCAGCAGTTATAGGGGACAGGGTGATGAGCAGTTCTTC
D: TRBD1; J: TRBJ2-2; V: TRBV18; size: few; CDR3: CASSPRQGKAGELFF; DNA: TGTGCCAGCTCACCACGACAGGGGAAAGCCGGGGAGCTGTTTTTT
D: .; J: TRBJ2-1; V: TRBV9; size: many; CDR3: CASSKSTGGVRNEQFF; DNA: TGTGCCAGCAGCAAGAGCACAGGGGGGGTAAGAAATGAGCAGTTCTTC
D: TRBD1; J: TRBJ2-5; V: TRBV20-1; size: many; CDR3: CSARDTGTGFQETQYF; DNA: TGCAGTGCTAGAGATACCGGGACAGGGTTCCAAGAGACCCAGTACTTC
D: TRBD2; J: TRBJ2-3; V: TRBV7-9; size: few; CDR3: CASSFTAGGSTDTQYF; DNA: TGTGCCAGCAGCTTTACGGCGGGAGGAAGCACAGATACGCAGTATTTT
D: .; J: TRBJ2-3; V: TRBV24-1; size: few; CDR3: CATSDSRVADTQYF; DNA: TGTGCCACCAGTGATTCCCGGGTGGCAGATACGCAGTATTTT
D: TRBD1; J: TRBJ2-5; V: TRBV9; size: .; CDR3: CASSVEVQGALETQYF; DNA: TGTGCCAGCAGCGTAGAGGTTCAGGGGGCTTTGGAGACCCAGTACTTC
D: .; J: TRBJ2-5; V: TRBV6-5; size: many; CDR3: CASSYVGEETQYF; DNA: TGTGCCAGCAGTTACGTCGGAGAAGAGACCCAGTACTTC